Listed below are T cell receptor beta chains from one sample, sequenced in a study of Ad26.COV2.S vaccination and SARS-CoV-2 variants. Sequencing was performed with immunoSEQ multiplex PCR; in TCRdb, only in-frame clones are kept and a portion is missing. The repertoire holds some 480,000 clones, around 90% seen once, with more than 10% in the top ten. The sequencing here drew on peripheral blood, taken in a trial of Ad26.COV2.S vaccine versus placebo. The source of these receptors is a person between 18 and 65 years old who received the Ad26.COV2.S COVID-19 vaccine or a placebo. The CDR3 runs from the conserved cysteine through the conserved F or W. Each record gives: CDR3 DNA, CDR3 protein, V gene, J gene, D gene, clone size. D genes are given only for firm matches. Size tells how often a clone was seen (once, few, many) or the class of an expanded clone, and some rows leave it out.

TGCGCCAGCAGCTTTAGCGGGAGCGCCTACAATGAGCAGTTCTTC	CASSFSGSAYNEQFF	TRBV5-1	TRBJ2-1	TRBD2	few
TGCAGTGCTAGTGTCGGGAGTAAATACAATGAGCAGTTCTTC	CSASVGSKYNEQFF	TRBV20-1	TRBJ2-1	-	-
TGTGCCACCAGCAGAGGGGCCGGGACAGGGAACACTGAAGCTTTCTTT	CATSRGAGTGNTEAFF	TRBV15	TRBJ1-1	TRBD1	-
TGCGCCAGCAGCTTGGAGGGGCCTGAAGCTTTCTTT	CASSLEGPEAFF	TRBV5-1	TRBJ1-1	-	once
TGTGCCAGCAGCGCCCGGGACCTATATGGCTACACCTTC	CASSARDLYGYTF	TRBV7-2	TRBJ1-2	-	-
TGTGCCAGCAGCCAAGGAGTTGGACAGGGCTACGAGCAGTACTTC	CASSQGVGQGYEQYF	TRBV3-1/TRBV3-2	TRBJ2-7	TRBD1	-
TGCGCCAGCACTCCGACTGGACGCGACTATGGCTACACCTTC	CASTPTGRDYGYTF	TRBV10-2	TRBJ1-2	-	-
TGTGCCAGCAGCTTAGTACCGACAGGGAGCTTCTACGAGCAGTACTTC	CASSLVPTGSFYEQYF	TRBV7-2	TRBJ2-7	TRBD1	-
TGTGCCAGCTCACCCGGGACAGCGCGCTCCTATAATTCACCCCTCCACTTT	CASSPGTARSYNSPLHF	TRBV18	TRBJ1-6	TRBD1	-
TGTGCCAGCAGCCACTCGGGGGGTAGCGTAGTTGAGCAGTTCTTC	CASSHSGGSVVEQFF	TRBV9	TRBJ2-1	TRBD2	-
TGTGCCAGCAGCCCACGGGGGCGTAACCTAGGAGGCTACACCTTC	CASSPRGRNLGGYTF	TRBV7-8	TRBJ1-2	-	-
TGCGCCAGCAGCTTGGATGGTAGCGGGAGATCTGAGTACTTC	CASSLDGSGRSEYF	TRBV5-1	TRBJ2-7	TRBD2	few
TGTGCCAGTAGTATCCTGAGCTCTGGAAACACCATATATTTT	CASSILSSGNTIYF	TRBV19	TRBJ1-3	-	-
TGTGCCAGCAGCTGGGTGGGGGGGACCTACGAGCAGTACTTC	CASSWVGGTYEQYF	TRBV7-8	TRBJ2-7	TRBD2	-
TGTGCCAGCAGTCACCCCCGCAGACAGGGCGGTGGCTACACCTTC	CASSHPRRQGGGYTF	TRBV28	TRBJ1-2	TRBD1	-
TGTGCCAGCAGCTTTGGGGGCTCCTACGAGCAGTACTTC	CASSFGGSYEQYF	TRBV7-2	TRBJ2-7	-	-
TGTGCCAGCAGTGTAAGTGGGTACACTGAAGCTTTCTTT	CASSVSGYTEAFF	TRBV6-4	TRBJ1-1	-	-
TGTGCCAGCAGTTACGGCTCAAGGACGAACACTGAAGCTTTCTTT	CASSYGSRTNTEAFF	TRBV6-5	TRBJ1-1	-	once
TGTGCCACCAGACGGGACAGAAATCACGGGGAGCTGTTTTTT	CATRRDRNHGELFF	TRBV24-1	TRBJ2-2	TRBD1	-
TGTGCCAGCAGCTTAAGCCTAGCCGCAGATACGCAGTATTTT	CASSLSLAADTQYF	TRBV11-2	TRBJ2-3	-	-
TGCAGCGTTATCCCAGGGACGAACTATGGCTACACCTTC	CSVIPGTNYGYTF	TRBV29-1	TRBJ1-2	-	-
TGTGCCAGCAGCCCGGACAGGGGGAACACTGAAGCTTTCTTT	CASSPDRGNTEAFF	TRBV7-8	TRBJ1-1	TRBD1	-
TGTGCCAGCAGCTTAGGACTAGCGGGAGGAGACCAAGAGACCCAGTACTTC	CASSLGLAGGDQETQYF	TRBV7-9	TRBJ2-5	TRBD2	-
TGCAGCGTTGCACGCAGGGGAAGCTCCTACGAGCAGTACTTC	CSVARRGSSYEQYF	TRBV29-1	TRBJ2-7	-	-
TGCGCCAGCAGCCAAGATTTCCCGCCAGATACGCAGTATTTT	CASSQDFPPDTQYF	TRBV4-3	TRBJ2-3	-	-
TGTGCCACCAGACCCCGGGACGGCCGTAATGAAAAACTGTTTTTT	CATRPRDGRNEKLFF	TRBV10-3	TRBJ1-4	-	-
TGTGCCAGCAGTTTACTGCCTAGCGGGAGGAACGCCGGGGAGCTGTTTTTT	CASSLLPSGRNAGELFF	TRBV28	TRBJ2-2	TRBD2	-
TGTGCCAGCAGCAAAGGCCCGGGGCACTCCTACAATGAGCAGTTCTTC	CASSKGPGHSYNEQFF	TRBV21-1	TRBJ2-1	-	-
TGTGCCAGCAGCCCGACAGGATACACTGAAGCTTTCTTT	CASSPTGYTEAFF	TRBV12-3/TRBV12-4	TRBJ1-1	-	-
TGTGCCAGCAGTCCAGACGGCCAAGAGACCCAGTACTTC	CASSPDGQETQYF	TRBV2	TRBJ2-5	-	-
TGTGCCAGCAGTCTCCCGCTTTCGGGCGGCTATGGCTACACCTTC	CASSLPLSGGYGYTF	TRBV28	TRBJ1-2	-	-
TGTGCCAGCAGTCTACAGGGTAGAGGGCAGTACTTC	CASSLQGRGQYF	TRBV28	TRBJ2-7	-	-
TGTGCCAGCAGCCTTTGGGTGGGGGGAAACACAGATACGCAGTATTTT	CASSLWVGGNTDTQYF	TRBV5-5	TRBJ2-3	-	-
TGTGCTAGTGGCCTCGACGGAGTTAATTCACCCCTCCACTTT	CASGLDGVNSPLHF	TRBV12-5	TRBJ1-6	-	-
TGTGCCAGCAGCTCCGACTCGGACGGTGAGCAGTTCTTC	CASSSDSDGEQFF	TRBV7-2	TRBJ2-1	-	-
TGTGCCAGCGACAAGAGGCTAGCGGGTTTAGATACGCAGTATTTT	CASDKRLAGLDTQYF	TRBV28	TRBJ2-3	TRBD2	-
TGTGCCAGCAGCCAGCGAGGGGGGGGGTATGGTACTGAAGCTTTCTTT	CASSQRGGGYGTEAFF	TRBV3-1/TRBV3-2	TRBJ1-1	-	-
TGTGCCAGCAGCTTACGGGGCCCGGGCAATCAGCCCCAGCATTTT	CASSLRGPGNQPQHF	TRBV7-8	TRBJ1-5	-	-
TGTGCCAGCACGGGATATAATGAGCAGTTCTTC	CASTGYNEQFF	TRBV2	TRBJ2-1	-	-
TGTGCCAGCAGTCTTACTGGCTACACCTTC	CASSLTGYTF	TRBV6-5	TRBJ1-2	-	-